The source of this TCR beta chain is a study of OX40 agonist ivuxolimab in advanced cancers. In the study overall: Patients undergoing dose escalation presented with hepatocellular carcinoma, melanoma, renal cell or head and neck cancer. Three patients showed partial responses: one hepatocellular carcinoma and two cutaneous melanoma cases. Prior anti-PD-1, anti-PD-L1 or anti-CTLA-4 therapy was allowed; approximately 40% had some.

V lost 3 bases, J lost 3 bases, and 9 bases lay in between. Germline loops: CDR1 MDHEN, CDR2 SYDVKM. This CDR3 has 14 amino acids. Study-level results: Expanded peripheral T-cell antigen specificity went undetermined.

Sequencing was performed with immunoSEQ multiplex PCR; in TCRdb, only in-frame clones are kept and a portion is missing. The data hold approximately 69,000 clones, with around 94% observed a single time. This clone has a single count. What it binds is unknown. The receptor's source is an adult with an advanced solid tumor such as melanoma, head and neck, liver or kidney cancer. The chain recombines TRBV28 with TRBJ1-5; D remains ambiguous. The sample was CD4+ or CD8+ T cells sorted from blood, taken in a trial of the OX40 agonist ivuxolimab. CDR3 loop: CASSLSRPNQPQHF. The DNA of the CDR3 is TGTGCCAGCAGTTTGTCAAGACCCAATCAGCCCCAGCATTTT.